This T cell receptor beta chain stems from a study of blood T cells in healthy people across ages. Primers used in a second PCR of roughly 7 to 12 cycles were a sample-barcoded 5' primer and a J-beta primer mix. Each CDR3 protein gets one entry after TCRdb re-called the 5' RACE reads with MiXCR. The sample holds 720,000 or so distinct CDR3 sequences; roughly 41% are singletons and the top ten take about 30%. From germline, CDR1 is MNHEY and CDR2 SVGEGT. This CDR3 is 14 amino acids long. The V and J ends lost 6 bases and 15 bases respectively, with 24 bases between them. The sample consisted of blood. The origin of this receptor is a man of 80 years or more in good health. The chain uses TRBV6-2 or TRBV6-3 and TRBJ1-5; D is perhaps TRBD1 (5 bases). The CDR3 loop reads CASSPGGTLRARHF. CDR3 DNA sequence: TGTGCCAGCAGCCCGGGAGGGACCCTGAGGGCCCGGCATTTT.